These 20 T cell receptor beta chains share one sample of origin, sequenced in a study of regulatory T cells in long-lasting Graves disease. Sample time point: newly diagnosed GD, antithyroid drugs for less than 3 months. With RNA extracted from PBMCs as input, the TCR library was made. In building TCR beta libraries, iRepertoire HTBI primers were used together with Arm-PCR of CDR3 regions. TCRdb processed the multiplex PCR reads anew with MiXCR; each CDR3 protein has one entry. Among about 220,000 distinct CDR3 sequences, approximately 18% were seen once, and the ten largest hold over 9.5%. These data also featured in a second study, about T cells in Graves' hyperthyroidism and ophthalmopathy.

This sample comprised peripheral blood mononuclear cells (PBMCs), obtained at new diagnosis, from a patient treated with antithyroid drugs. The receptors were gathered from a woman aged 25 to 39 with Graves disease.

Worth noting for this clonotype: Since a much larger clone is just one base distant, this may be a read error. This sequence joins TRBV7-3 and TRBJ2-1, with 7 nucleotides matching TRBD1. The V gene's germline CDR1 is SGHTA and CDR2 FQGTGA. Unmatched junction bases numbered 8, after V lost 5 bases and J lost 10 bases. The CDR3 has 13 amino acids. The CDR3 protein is CASSRTGSNEQFF. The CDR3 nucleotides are TGTGCCAGCAGCCGGACAGGCTCGAACGAGCAGTTCTTC.

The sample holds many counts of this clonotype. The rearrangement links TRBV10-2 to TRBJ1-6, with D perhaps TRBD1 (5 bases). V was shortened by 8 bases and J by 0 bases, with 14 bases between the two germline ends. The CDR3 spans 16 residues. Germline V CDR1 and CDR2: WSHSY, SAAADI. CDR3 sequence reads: CASHGGLSSYNSPLHF. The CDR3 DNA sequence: TGCGCCAGCCATGGGGGACTAAGCTCCTATAATTCACCCCTCCACTTT.

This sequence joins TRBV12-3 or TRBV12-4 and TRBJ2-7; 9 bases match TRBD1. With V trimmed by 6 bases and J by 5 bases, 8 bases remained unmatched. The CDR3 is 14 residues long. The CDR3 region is CASRPGTGWHEQYF. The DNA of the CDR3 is TGTGCCAGCAGGCCCGGGACAGGGTGGCACGAGCAGTACTTC.

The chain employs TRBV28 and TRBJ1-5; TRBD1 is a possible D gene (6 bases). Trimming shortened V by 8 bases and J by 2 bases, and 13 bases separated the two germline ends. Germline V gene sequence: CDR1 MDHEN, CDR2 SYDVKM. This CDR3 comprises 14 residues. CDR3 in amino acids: CASHIQGRNQPQHF. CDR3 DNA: TGTGCCAGCCACATTCAGGGGCGCAATCAGCCCCAGCATTTT.

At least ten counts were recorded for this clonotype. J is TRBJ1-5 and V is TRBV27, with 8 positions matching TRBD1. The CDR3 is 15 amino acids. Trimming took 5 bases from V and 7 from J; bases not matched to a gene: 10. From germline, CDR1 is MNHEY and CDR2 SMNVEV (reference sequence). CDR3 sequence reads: CASSPGQGATQPQHF. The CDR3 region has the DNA TGTGCCAGCAGTCCCGGCCAGGGGGCCACCCAGCCCCAGCATTTT.

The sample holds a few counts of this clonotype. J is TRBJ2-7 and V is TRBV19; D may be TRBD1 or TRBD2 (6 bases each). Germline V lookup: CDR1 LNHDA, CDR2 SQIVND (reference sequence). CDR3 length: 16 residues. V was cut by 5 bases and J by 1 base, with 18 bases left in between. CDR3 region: CASSPEGGLNSYEQYF. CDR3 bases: TGTGCCAGTAGTCCGGAGGGGGGCCTCAATTCCTACGAGCAGTACTTC.

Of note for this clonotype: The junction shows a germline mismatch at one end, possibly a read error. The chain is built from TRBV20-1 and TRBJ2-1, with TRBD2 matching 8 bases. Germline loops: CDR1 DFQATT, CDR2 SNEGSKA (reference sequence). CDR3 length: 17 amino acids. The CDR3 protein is CSATSGGGAGGYNEQFF. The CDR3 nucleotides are TGCAGTGCAACCTCCGGGGGGGGGGCGGGAGGCTACAATGAGCAGTTTTTC.

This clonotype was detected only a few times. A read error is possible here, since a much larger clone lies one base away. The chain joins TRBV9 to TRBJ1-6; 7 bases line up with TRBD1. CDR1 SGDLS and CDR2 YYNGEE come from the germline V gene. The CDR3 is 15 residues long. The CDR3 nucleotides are TGTGCCAGCAGCGTAGTAGGACAGGCGAATTCACCCCTCCTCTTT. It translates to CASSVVGQANSPLLF.

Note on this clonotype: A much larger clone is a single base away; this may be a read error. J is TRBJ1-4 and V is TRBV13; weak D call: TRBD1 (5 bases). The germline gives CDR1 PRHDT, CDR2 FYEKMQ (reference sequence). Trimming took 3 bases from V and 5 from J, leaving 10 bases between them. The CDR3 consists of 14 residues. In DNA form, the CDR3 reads TGTGCCAGCAGCTTCGGCAGGGAGAATGAAAAACTGTTTTTT. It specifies CASSFGRENEKLFF.

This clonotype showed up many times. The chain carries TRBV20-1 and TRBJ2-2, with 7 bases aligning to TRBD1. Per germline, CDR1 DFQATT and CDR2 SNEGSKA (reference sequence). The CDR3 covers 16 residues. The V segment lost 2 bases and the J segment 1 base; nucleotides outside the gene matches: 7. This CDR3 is CSARSRGFGNTGELFF. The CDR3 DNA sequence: TGCAGTGCTAGATCCAGGGGGTTCGGGAACACCGGGGAGCTGTTTTTT.

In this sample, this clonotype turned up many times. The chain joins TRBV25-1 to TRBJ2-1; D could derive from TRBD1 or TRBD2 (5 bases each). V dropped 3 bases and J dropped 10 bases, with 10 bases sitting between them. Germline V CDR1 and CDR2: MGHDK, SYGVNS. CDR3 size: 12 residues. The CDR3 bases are TGTGCCAGCAGTGAGCAGGGAGAAGAGCAGTTCTTC. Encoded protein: CASSEQGEEQFF.

The CDR3: CASSTRRAWAYEQYF. CDR3 nucleotide sequence: TGTGCCAGCAGTACCCGAAGGGCATGGGCCTACGAGCAGTACTTC. This chain joins TRBV12-3 or TRBV12-4 and TRBJ2-7, with unresolved D. The V and J ends lost 5 bases and 2 bases respectively, with 16 bases between them. The CDR3 sequence is 15 residues long.

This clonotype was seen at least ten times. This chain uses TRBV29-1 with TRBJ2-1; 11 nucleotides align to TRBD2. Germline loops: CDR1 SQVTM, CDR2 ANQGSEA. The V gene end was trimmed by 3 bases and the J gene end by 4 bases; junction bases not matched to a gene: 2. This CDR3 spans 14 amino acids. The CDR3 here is CSVEVAGGYNEQFF. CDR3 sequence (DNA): TGCAGCGTTGAGGTAGCGGGAGGGTACAATGAGCAGTTCTTC.

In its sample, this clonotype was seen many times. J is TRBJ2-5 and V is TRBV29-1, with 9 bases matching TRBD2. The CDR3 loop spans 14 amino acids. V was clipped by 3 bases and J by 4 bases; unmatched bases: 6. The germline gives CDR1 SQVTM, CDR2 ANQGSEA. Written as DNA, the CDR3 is TGCAGCGTTGATGGTAGCGGGAGTATAGAGACCCAGTACTTC. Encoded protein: CSVDGSGSIETQYF.

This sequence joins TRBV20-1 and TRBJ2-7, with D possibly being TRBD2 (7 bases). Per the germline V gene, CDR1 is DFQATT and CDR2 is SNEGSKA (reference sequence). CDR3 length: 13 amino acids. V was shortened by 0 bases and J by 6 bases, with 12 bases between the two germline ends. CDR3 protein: CSAREGGGGEQYF. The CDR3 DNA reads TGCAGTGCTAGAGAAGGGGGAGGGGGCGAGCAGTACTTC.

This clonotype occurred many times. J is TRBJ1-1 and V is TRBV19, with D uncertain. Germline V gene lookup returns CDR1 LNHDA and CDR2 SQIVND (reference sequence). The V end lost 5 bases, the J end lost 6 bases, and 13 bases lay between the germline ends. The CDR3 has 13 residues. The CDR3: CASSGLGRPEAFF. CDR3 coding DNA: TGTGCCAGTAGTGGTCTGGGGAGACCTGAAGCTTTCTTT.

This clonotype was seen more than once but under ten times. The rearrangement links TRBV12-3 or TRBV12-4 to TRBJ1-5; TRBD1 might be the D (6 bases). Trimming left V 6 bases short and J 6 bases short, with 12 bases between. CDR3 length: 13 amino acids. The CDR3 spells CASRGARAQPQHF. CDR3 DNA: TGTGCCAGCAGGGGGGCCCGGGCTCAGCCCCAGCATTTT.

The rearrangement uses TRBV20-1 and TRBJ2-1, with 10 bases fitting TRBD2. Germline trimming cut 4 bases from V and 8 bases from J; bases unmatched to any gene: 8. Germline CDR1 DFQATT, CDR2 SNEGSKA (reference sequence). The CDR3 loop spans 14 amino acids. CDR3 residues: CSATSTSGIHEQFF. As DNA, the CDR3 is TGCAGTGCTACTAGCACTAGCGGGATCCATGAGCAGTTCTTC.

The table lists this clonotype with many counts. The CDR3 protein is CATRGTGGNTEAFF. CDR3 sequence (DNA): TGTGCCACCAGAGGGACAGGGGGGAACACTGAAGCTTTCTTT. The chain recombines TRBV24-1 with TRBJ1-1; 11 nucleotides align to TRBD1. V shed 7 bases and J 1 base; nucleotides not matched to a gene: 1. Germline CDR1 is KGHDR and CDR2 is SFDVKD. The CDR3 contains 14 residues.

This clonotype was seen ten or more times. The CDR3 sequence is CSARTLAGVGNEQFF. CDR3 in DNA: TGCAGTGCTAGAACACTAGCGGGGGTTGGCAATGAGCAGTTCTTC. The genes are TRBV20-1 and TRBJ2-1; 11 nucleotides line up with TRBD2. CDR1 is DFQATT and CDR2 is SNEGSKA in the germline V gene (reference sequence). The V gene end was trimmed by 2 bases and the J gene end by 6 bases; junction bases not matched to a gene: 6. The CDR3 runs to 15 residues.